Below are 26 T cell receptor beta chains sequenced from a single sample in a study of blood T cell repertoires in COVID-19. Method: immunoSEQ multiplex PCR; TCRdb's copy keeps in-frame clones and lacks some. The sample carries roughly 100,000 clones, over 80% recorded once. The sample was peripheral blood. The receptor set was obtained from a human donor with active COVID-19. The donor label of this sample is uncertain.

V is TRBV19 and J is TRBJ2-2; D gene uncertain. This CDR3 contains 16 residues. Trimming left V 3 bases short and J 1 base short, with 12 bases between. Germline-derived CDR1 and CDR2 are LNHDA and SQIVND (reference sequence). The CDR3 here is CASSIGPNRNTGELFF. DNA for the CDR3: TGTGCCAGTAGTATTGGGCCTAACCGGAACACCGGGGAGCTGTTTTTT.

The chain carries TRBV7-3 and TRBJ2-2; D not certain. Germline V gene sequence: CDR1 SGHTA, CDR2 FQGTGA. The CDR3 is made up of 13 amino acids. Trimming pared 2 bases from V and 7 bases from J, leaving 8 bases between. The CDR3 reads CASSLVVRGELFF. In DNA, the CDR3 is TGTGCCAGCAGCTTAGTTGTCCGCGGGGAGCTGTTTTTT.

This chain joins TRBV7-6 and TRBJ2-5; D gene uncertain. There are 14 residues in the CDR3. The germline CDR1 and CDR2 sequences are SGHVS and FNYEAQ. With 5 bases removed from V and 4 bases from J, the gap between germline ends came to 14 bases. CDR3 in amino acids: CASSPHTPGETQYF. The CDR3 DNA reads TGTGCCAGCAGCCCGCACACCCCGGGAGAGACCCAGTACTTC.

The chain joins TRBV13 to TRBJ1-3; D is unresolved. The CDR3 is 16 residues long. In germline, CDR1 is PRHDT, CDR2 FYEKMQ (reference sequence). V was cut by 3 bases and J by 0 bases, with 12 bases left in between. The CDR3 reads CASSFAGGSSGNTIYF. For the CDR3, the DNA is TGTGCCAGCAGCTTCGCTGGCGGAAGCTCTGGAAACACCATATATTTT.

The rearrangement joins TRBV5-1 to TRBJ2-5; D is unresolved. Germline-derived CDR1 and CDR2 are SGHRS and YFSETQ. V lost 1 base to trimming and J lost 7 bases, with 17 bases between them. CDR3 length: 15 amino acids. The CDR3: CASSLFPMAESTQYF. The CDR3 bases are TGCGCCAGCAGCTTGTTTCCTATGGCGGAATCGACCCAGTACTTC.

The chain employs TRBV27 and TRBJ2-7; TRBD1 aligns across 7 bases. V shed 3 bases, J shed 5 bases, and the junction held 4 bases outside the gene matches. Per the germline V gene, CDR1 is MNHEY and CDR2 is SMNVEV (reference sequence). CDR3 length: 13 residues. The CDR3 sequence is CASSFYRGHEQYF. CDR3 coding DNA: TGTGCCAGCAGTTTCTACAGGGGCCACGAGCAGTACTTC.

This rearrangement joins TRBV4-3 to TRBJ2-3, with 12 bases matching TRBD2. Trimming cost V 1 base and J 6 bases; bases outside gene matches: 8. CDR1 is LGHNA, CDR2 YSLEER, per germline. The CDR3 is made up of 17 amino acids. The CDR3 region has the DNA TGCGCCAGCAGCCAAGGTCAACTAGCGGGGGGCCAGGATACGCAGTATTTT. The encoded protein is CASSQGQLAGGQDTQYF.

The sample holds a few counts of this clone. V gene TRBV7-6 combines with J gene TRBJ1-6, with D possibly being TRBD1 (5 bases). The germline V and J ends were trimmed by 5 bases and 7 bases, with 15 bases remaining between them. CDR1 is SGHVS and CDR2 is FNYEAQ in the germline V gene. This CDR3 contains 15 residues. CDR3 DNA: TGTGCCAGCAGCCGTCTCGGGGGAACCAATTCACCCCTCCACTTT. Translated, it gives CASSRLGGTNSPLHF.

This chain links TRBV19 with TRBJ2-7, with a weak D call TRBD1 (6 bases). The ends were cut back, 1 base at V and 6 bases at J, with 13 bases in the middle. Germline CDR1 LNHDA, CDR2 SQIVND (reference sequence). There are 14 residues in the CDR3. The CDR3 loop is CASSIAGRGGEQYF. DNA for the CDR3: TGTGCCAGTAGTATAGCCGGCAGGGGTGGCGAGCAGTACTTC.

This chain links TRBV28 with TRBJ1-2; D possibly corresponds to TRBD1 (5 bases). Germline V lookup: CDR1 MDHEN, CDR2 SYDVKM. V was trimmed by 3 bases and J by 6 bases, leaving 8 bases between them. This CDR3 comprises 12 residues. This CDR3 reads CASSFQGDGYTF. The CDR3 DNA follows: TGTGCCAGCAGTTTCCAGGGTGATGGCTACACCTTC.

CDR3 nucleotide sequence: TGTGCTAGTGGTTTGGATGTACAGGGGTACGGCTACACCTTC. Residues: CASGLDVQGYGYTF. The chain recombines TRBV12-5 with TRBJ1-2, with 7 bases matching TRBD1. This CDR3 has 14 amino acids. The V gene end was trimmed by 1 base and the J gene end by 8 bases; junction bases not matched to a gene: 7. CDR1 and CDR2 (germline): LGHNT, FRNRAP.

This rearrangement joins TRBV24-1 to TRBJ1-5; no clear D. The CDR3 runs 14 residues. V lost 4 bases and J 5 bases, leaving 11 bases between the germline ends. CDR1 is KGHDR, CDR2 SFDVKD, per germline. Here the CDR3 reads CATSEGSRYQPQHF. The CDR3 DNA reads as TGTGCCACCAGTGAGGGCAGCCGGTATCAGCCCCAGCATTTT.

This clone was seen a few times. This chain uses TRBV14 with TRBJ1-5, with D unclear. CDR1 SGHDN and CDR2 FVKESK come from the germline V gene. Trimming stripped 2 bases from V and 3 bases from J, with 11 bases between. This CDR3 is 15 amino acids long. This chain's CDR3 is CASSQIARINQPQHF. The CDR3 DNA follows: TGTGCCAGCAGCCAAATCGCCAGGATCAATCAGCCCCAGCATTTT. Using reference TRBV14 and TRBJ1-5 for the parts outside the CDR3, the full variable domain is EAGVTQFPSHSVIEKGQTVTLRCDPISGHDNLYWYRRVMGKEIKFLLHFVKESKQDESGMPNNRFLAERTGGTYSTLKVQPAELEDSGVYFCASSQIARINQPQHFGDGTRLSIL.

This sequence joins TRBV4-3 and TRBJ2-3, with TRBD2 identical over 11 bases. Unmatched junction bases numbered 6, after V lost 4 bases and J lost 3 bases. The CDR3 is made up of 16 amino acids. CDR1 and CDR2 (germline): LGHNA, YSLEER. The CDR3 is CASSLYSGGVTDTQYF. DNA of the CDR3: TGCGCCAGCAGCCTATATAGCGGGGGGGTGACAGATACGCAGTATTTT.

The CDR3 region is CASSATSGGPQETQYF. CDR3 sequence (DNA): TGTGCCAGTAGTGCGACTAGCGGGGGGCCCCAAGAGACCCAGTACTTC. The rearrangement joins TRBV19 to TRBJ2-5, with TRBD2 identical over 13 bases. Germline CDR1 LNHDA, CDR2 SQIVND (reference sequence). The CDR3 totals 16 residues. The J segment lost 1 base and the V segment lost 5 bases, leaving 4 bases of the junction unmatched.

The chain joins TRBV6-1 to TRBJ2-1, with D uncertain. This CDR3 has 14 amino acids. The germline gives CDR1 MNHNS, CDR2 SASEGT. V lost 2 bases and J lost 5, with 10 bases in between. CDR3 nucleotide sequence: TGTGCCAGCAGTGAAATCCCCCGGGACAATGAGCAGTTCTTC. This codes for CASSEIPRDNEQFF.

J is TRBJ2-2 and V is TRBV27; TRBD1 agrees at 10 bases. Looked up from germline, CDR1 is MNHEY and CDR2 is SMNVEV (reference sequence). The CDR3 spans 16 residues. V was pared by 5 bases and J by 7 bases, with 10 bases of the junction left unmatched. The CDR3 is CASSIVTGGAGGELFF. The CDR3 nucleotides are TGTGCCAGCAGTATAGTGACAGGGGGCGCGGGCGGGGAGCTGTTTTTT.

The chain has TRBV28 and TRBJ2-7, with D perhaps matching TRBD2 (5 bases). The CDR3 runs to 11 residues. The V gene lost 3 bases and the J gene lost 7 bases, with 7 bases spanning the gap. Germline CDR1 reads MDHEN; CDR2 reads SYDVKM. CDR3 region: CASSFTGEQYF. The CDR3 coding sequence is TGTGCCAGCAGTTTTACGGGGGAGCAGTACTTC.

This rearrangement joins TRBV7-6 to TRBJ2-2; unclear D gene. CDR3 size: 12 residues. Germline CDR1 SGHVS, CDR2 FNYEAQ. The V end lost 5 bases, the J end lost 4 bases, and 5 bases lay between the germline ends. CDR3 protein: CASSAGTGELFF. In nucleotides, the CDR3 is TGTGCCAGCAGCGCCGGCACCGGGGAGCTGTTTTTT.

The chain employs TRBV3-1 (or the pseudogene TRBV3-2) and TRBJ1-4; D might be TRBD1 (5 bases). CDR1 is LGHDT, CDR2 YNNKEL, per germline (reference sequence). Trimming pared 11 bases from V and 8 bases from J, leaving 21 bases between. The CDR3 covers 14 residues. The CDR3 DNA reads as TGTGCCCCCCTCAAGGAAGGGGAGGGGGAAAAACTGTTTTTT. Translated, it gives CAPLKEGEGEKLFF.

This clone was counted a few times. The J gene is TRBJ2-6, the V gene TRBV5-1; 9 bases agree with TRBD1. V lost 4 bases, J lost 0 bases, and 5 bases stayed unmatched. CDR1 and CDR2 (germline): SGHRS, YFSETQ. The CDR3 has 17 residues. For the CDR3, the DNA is TGCGCCAGCAGCCTTGGACAGGGGACCTCTGGGGCCAACGTCCTGACTTTC. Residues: CASSLGQGTSGANVLTF.

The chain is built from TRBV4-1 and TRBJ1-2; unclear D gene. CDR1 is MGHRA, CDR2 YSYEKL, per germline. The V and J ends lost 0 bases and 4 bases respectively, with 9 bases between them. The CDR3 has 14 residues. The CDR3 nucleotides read TGCGCCAGCAGCCAAGATCAGGAGGTCTATGGCTACACCTTC. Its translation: CASSQDQEVYGYTF.

The CDR3, as DNA: TGTGCCAGCAGACTACAGGGGGCTGGTGAAAAACTGTTTTTT. Encoded protein: CASRLQGAGEKLFF. The V call is TRBV27, the J call TRBJ1-4; 9 bases line up with TRBD1. CDR1 and CDR2 from the germline V gene are MNHEY and SMNVEV (reference sequence). Trimming took 6 bases from V and 7 from J; bases not matched to a gene: 6. CDR3 length: 14 residues.

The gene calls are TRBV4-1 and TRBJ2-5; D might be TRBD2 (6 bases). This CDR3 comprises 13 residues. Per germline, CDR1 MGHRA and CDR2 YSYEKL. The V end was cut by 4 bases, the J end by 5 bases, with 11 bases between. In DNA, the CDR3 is TGCGCCAGCAGCCTGGGGGGATGGGAGACCCAGTACTTC. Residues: CASSLGGWETQYF.

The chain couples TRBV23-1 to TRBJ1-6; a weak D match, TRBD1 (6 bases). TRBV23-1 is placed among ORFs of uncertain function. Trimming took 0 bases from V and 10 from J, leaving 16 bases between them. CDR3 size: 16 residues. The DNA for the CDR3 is TGCGCCAGCAGTCAATCGATCAAGGGGGTTGGGTCACCCCTCCACTTT. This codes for CASSQSIKGVGSPLHF.

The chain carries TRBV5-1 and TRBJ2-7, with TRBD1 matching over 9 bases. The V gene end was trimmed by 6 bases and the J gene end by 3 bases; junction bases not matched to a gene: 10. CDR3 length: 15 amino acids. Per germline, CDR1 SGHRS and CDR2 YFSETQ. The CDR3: CASNKGTGSDYEQYF. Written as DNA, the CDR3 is TGCGCCAGCAACAAAGGGACAGGGAGCGACTACGAGCAGTACTTC. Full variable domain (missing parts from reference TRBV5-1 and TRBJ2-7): KAGVTQTPRYLIKTRGQQVTLSCSPISGHRSVSWYQQTPGQGLQFLFEYFSETQRNKGNFPGRFSGRQFSNSRSEMNVSTLELGDSALYLCASNKGTGSDYEQYFGPGTRLTVT.